This T cell receptor beta chain comes out of a study of blood T cell repertoires in COVID-19. The repertoire was sequenced with immunoSEQ multiplex PCR; TCRdb's copy has only in-frame clones and lacks some. The table records roughly 330,000 clones, around 88% of them present only once. The clonotype originates from a woman between 45 and 65 years old with acute or convalescent COVID-19. Material: peripheral blood.

The CDR3 spells CASTITRGFADTQYF. The CDR3 DNA reads TGTGCCAGCACCATCACCCGAGGGTTCGCAGATACGCAGTATTTT. J is TRBJ2-3 and V is TRBV2, with a possible D match to TRBD2 (5 bases). CDR3 size: 15 residues. V lost 7 bases and J lost 4, with 18 bases in between. Per the germline V gene, CDR1 is SNHLY and CDR2 is FYNNEI.